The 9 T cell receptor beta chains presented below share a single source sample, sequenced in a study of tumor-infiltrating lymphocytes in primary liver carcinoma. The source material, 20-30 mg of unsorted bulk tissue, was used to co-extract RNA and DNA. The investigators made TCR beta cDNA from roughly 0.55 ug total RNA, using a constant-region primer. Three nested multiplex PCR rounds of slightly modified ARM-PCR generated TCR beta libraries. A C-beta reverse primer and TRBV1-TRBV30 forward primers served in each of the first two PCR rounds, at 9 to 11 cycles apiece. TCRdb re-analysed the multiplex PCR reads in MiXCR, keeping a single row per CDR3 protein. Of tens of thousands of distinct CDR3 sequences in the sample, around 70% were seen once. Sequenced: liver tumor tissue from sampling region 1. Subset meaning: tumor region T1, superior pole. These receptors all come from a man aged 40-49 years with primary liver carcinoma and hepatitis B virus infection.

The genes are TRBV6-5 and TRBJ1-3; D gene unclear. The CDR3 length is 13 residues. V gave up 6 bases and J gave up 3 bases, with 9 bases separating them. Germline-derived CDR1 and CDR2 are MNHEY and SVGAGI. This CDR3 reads CASSQSGGNTIYF. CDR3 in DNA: TGTGCCAGCAGCCAGAGTGGTGGAAACACCATATATTTT.

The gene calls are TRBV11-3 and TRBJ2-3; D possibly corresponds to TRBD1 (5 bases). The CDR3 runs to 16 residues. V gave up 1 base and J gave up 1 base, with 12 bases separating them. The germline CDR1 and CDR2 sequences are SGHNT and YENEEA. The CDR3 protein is CASSLGAGKCTDTQYF. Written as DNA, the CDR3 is TGTGCCAGCAGCTTAGGTGCAGGGAAATGCACAGATACGCAGTATTTT.

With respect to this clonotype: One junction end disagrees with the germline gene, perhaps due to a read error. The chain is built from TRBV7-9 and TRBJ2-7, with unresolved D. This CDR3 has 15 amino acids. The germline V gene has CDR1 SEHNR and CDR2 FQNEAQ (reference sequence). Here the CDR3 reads CTSSLRTVGPYEQYF. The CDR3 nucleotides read TGTACCAGCAGCTTAAGAACGGTGGGTCCCTACGAGCAGTACTTC.

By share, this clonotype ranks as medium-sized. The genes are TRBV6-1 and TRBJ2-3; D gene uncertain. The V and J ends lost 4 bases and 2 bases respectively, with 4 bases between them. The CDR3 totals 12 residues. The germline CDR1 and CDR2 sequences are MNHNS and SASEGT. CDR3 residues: CASSGTTDTQYF. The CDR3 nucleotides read TGTGCCAGCAGTGGCACCACAGATACGCAGTATTTT.

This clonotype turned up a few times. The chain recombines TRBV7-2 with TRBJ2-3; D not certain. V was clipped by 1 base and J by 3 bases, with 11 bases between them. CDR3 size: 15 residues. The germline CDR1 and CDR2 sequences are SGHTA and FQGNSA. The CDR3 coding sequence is TGTGCCAGCAGCTTAGGATACTTAACAACAGATACGCAGTATTTT. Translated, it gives CASSLGYLTTDTQYF.

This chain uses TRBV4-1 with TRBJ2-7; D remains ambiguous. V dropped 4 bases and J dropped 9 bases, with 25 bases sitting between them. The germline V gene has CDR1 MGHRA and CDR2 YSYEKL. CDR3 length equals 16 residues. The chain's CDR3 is CASSLLSDDLGLGQYF. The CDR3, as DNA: TGCGCCAGCAGCCTTCTATCCGACGATCTCGGGCTCGGGCAGTACTTC.

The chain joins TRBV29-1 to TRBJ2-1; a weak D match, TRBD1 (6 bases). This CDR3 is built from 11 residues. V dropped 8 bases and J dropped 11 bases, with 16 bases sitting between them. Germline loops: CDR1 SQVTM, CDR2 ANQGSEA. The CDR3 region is CSTPTGSQQFF. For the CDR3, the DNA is TGCAGCACCCCCACAGGGAGTCAGCAGTTCTTC.

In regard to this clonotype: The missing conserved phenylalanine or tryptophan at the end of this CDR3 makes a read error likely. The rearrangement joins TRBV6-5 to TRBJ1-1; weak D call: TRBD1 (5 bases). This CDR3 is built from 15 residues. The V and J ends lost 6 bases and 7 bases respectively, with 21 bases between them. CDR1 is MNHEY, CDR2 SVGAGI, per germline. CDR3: CASRSEEGTGIEAFL. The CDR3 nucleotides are TGTGCCAGCAGATCTGAGGAGGGGACGGGCATTGAAGCTTTCCTT.

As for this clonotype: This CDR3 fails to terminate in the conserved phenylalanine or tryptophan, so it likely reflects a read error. The CDR3, as DNA: TGTGCCAGCAGCCCTAGGAACAGGGAGGGGTACAATGAGCAGTTCTTA. It codes for CASSPRNREGYNEQFL. The chain is built from TRBV9 and TRBJ2-1, with TRBD2 as a possible D gene (7 bases). CDR1 is SGDLS and CDR2 is YYNGEE in the germline V gene. The V and J ends lost 4 bases and 4 bases respectively, with 18 bases between them. The CDR3 runs 16 residues.